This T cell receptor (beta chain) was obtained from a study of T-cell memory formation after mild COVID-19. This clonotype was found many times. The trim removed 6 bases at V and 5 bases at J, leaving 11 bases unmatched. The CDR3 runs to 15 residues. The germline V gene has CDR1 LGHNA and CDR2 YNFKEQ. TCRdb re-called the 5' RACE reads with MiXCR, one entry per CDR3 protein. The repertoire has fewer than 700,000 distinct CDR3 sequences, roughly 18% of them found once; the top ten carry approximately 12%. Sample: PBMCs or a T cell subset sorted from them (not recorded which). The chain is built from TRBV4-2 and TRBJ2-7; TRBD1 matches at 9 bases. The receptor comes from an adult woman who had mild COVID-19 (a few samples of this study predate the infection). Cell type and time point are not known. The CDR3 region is CASSGTGDRANEQYF. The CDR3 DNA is TGTGCCAGCAGTGGGACGGGGGACAGGGCCAACGAGCAGTACTTC.